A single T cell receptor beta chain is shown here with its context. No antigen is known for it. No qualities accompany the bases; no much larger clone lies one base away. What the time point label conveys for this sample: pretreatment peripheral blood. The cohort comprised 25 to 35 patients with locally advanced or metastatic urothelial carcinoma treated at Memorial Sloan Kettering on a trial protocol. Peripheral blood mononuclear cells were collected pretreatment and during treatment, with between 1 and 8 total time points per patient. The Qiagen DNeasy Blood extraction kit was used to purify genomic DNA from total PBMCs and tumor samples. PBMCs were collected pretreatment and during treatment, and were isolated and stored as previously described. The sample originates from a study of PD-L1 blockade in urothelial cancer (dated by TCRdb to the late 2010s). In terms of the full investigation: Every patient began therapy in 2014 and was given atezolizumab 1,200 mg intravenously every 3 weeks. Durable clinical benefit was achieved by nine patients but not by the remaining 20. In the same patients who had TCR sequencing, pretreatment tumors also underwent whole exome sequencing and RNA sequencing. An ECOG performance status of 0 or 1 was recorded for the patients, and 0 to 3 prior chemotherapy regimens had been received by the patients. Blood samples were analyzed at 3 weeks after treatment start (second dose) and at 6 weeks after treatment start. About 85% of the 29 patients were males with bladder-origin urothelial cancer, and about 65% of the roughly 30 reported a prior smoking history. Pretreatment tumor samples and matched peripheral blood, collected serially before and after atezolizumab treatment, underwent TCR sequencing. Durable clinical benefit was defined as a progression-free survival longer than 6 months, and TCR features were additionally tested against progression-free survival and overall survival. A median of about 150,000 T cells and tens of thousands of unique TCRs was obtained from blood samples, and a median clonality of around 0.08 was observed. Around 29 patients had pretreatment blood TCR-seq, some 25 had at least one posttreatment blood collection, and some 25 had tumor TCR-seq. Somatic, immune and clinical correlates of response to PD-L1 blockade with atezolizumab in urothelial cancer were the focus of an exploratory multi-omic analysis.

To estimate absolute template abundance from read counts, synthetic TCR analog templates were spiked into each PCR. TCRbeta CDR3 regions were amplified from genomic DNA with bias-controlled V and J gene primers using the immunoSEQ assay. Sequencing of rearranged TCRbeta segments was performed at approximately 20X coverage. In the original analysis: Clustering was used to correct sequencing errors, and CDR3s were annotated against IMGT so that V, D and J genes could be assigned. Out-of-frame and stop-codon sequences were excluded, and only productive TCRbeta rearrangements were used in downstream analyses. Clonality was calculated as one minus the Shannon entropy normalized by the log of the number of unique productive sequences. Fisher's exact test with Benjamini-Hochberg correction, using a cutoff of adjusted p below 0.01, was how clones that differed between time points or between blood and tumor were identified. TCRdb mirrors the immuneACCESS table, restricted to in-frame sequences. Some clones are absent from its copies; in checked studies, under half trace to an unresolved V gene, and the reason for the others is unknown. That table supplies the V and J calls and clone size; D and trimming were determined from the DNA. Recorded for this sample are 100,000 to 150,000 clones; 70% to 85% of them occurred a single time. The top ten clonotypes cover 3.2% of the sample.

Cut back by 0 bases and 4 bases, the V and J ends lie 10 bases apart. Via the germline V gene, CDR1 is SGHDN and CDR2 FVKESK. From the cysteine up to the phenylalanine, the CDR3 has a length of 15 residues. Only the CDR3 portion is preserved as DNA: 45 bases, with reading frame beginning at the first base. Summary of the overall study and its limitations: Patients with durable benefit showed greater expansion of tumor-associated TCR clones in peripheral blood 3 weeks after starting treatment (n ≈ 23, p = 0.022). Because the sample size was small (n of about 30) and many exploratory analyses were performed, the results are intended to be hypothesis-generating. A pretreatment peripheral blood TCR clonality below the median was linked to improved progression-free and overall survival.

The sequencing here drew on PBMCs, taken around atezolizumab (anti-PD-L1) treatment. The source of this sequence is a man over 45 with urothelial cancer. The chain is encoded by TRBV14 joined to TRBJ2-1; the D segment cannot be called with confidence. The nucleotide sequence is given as TGTGCCAGCAGCCAAGATATGCAAGCTTACAATGAGCAGTTCTTC. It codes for CASSQDMQAYNEQFF.